This T cell receptor (beta chain) was sequenced during a study of cytomegalovirus exposure and HLA in healthy donors. Use of 60 Vbeta and 13 Jbeta primers characterized the PCR. Assay: immunoSEQ multiplex PCR; the TCRdb copy retains only in-frame clones and omits some. The top ten clones hold 2% to 2.5% of a sample with some 170,000 clones, 79% of them seen once. V was clipped by 5 bases and J by 4 bases; unmatched bases: 10. The CDR3 spans 15 residues. Germline V gene data show CDR1 as SGHVS and CDR2 as FQNEAQ. This sequence joins TRBV7-8 and TRBJ2-7, with 8 nucleotides matching TRBD1. The clonotype was recovered from a man aged 40-50 years in good health and CMV-seronegative. Sequencing was done on a sample of PBMCs. CDR3 nucleotides: TGTGCCAGCAGCCGGACCAGACAGGGGATATACGAGCAGTACTTC. This translates into CASSRTRQGIYEQYF. Drawing the rest from reference TRBV7-8 and TRBJ2-7, the complete variable domain is GAGVSQSPRYKVAKRGQDVALRCDPISGHVSLFWYQQALGQGPEFLTYFQNEAQLDKSGLPSDRFFAERPEGSVSTLKIQRTQQEDSAVYLCASSRTRQGIYEQYFGPGTRLTVT.